The 27 T cell receptor beta chains presented below share a single source sample, sequenced in a study of Graves' ophthalmopathy and Graves' hyperthyroidism. RNA transcripts were the source from which TCR beta CDR3 regions were amplified. A first-round RT-PCR used HTBI primers, followed by a second-round multiplex PCR. TCRdb used MiXCR to reprocess the multiplex PCR reads, holding one entry per CDR3 protein. The sample has under 350,000 distinct CDR3 sequences, about a sixth seen once. Sequenced input: peripheral blood. These receptors originate from an adult man with Graves' ophthalmopathy.

This clonotype has at least ten counts. The chain links TRBV20-1 to TRBJ2-7; 9 bases are shared with TRBD1. With 5 bases clipped from V and 4 bases from J, the junction kept 9 bases outside the gene matches. Germline CDR1 and CDR2: DFQATT and SNEGSKA (reference sequence). The CDR3 covers 14 residues. The CDR3 loop is CSARPGQGGYEQYF. The CDR3 bases are TGCAGTGCTCGTCCGGGACAGGGAGGGTACGAGCAGTACTTC.

This clonotype has a count of ten or more. This sequence joins TRBV7-6 and TRBJ2-7, with a weak D call TRBD1 (6 bases). The CDR3 runs to 15 residues. Trimming cost V 2 bases and J 2 bases, with 13 bases left between them. Germline V gene data show CDR1 as SGHVS and CDR2 as FNYEAQ. CDR3 residues: CASSLISGQPYEQYF. In DNA, the CDR3 is TGTGCCAGCAGCTTAATTTCGGGACAACCCTACGAGCAGTACTTC.

This clonotype was counted ten times or more. This sequence joins TRBV20-1 and TRBJ1-1, with 10 positions matching TRBD1. The CDR3 is 14 residues long. CDR1 and CDR2 (germline): DFQATT, SNEGSKA (reference sequence). The trim removed 4 bases at V and 1 base at J, leaving 3 bases unmatched. CDR3 sequence: CSAKRQGANTEAFF. The CDR3 DNA sequence: TGCAGTGCTAAGAGACAGGGGGCGAACACTGAAGCTTTCTTT.

This clonotype was recorded many times. The V call is TRBV27, the J call TRBJ1-1, with a tentative D call TRBD1 (5 bases). The germline V gene encodes CDR1 MNHEY and CDR2 SMNVEV (reference sequence). The CDR3 length is 11 residues. The germline V and J ends were trimmed by 6 bases and 7 bases, with 9 bases remaining between them. The CDR3 DNA reads as TGTGCCAGCAGCCAACAGGATGAAGCTTTCTTT. Its protein is CASSQQDEAFF.

This clonotype was picked up many times. The chain joins TRBV20-1 to TRBJ1-2; 10 bases align to TRBD1. After removal of 3 bases from V and 0 bases from J, the junction contained 7 bases not matched to a gene. CDR3 length equals 16 residues. Germline V gives CDR1 DFQATT, CDR2 SNEGSKA (reference sequence). The CDR3 loop is CSASRGQGSANYGYTF. The CDR3, as DNA: TGCAGTGCTAGTCGGGGACAGGGGTCCGCTAACTATGGCTACACCTTC.

This clonotype has ten or more counts. This rearrangement joins TRBV2 to TRBJ2-1; 15 bases map to TRBD2. The J segment lost 7 bases and the V segment lost 5 bases, leaving 15 bases of the junction unmatched. CDR3 size: 19 residues. The germline gives CDR1 SNHLY, CDR2 FYNNEI. Here the CDR3 DNA reads TGTGCCAGCAGTAAAGGGACTAGCGGGAGGCCACATCCTGGGAATGAGCAGTTCTTC. This gives the protein CASSKGTSGRPHPGNEQFF.

The chain is built from TRBV6-1 and TRBJ2-7, with 11 bases fitting TRBD2. After removal of 6 bases from V and 2 bases from J, the junction contained 6 bases not matched to a gene. The length of the CDR3 is 15 residues. Per germline, CDR1 MNHNS and CDR2 SASEGT. The CDR3 DNA reads as TGTGCCAGCAGGGGGGGGACTAGCGGACCCTACGAGCAGTACTTC. Residues: CASRGGTSGPYEQYF.

This clonotype was recorded at least ten times. The chain employs TRBV10-3 and TRBJ2-5; a weak D match, TRBD1 (6 bases). Germline V gene data show CDR1 as ENHRY and CDR2 as SYGVKD. Between the trimmed V and J ends, which lost 7 bases and 8 bases, there was a span of 14 bases. The length of the CDR3 is 12 residues. The chain's CDR3 is CAITDSGYTQYF. The CDR3 DNA is TGTGCCATCACGGACAGTGGTTACACCCAGTACTTC.

The rearrangement joins TRBV18 to TRBJ2-2, with TRBD2 matching over 11 bases. The CDR3 has 15 amino acids. V was clipped by 4 bases and J by 4 bases; unmatched bases: 2. CDR1 KGHSH and CDR2 LQKENI come from the germline V gene. CDR3 residues: CASSLLAGVTGELFF. The CDR3 DNA follows: TGTGCCAGCTCACTACTAGCGGGAGTCACCGGGGAGCTGTTTTTT. Together with reference TRBV18 and TRBJ2-2, the CDR3 gives the full variable domain: NAGVMQNPRHLVRRRGQEARLRCSPMKGHSHVYWYRQLPEEGLKFMVYLQKENIIDESGMPKERFSAEFPKEGPSILRIQQVVRGDSAAYFCASSLLAGVTGELFFGEGSRLTVL.

V is TRBV29-1 and J is TRBJ2-2; the D is unclear. The V gene lost 5 bases and the J gene lost 2 bases, with 9 bases spanning the gap. This CDR3 comprises 13 residues. CDR1 is SQVTM, CDR2 ANQGSEA, per germline. The CDR3 is CSVKKDNTGELFF. The CDR3 DNA reads as TGCAGCGTTAAAAAGGATAACACCGGGGAGCTGTTTTTT.

This clonotype was picked up many times. The gene calls are TRBV25-1 and TRBJ2-5; TRBD2 agrees at 7 bases. After removal of 2 bases from V and 9 bases from J, the junction contained 12 bases not matched to a gene. CDR3 length equals 15 residues. CDR1 and CDR2 from the germline V gene are MGHDK and SYGVNS. The CDR3 DNA reads TGTGCCAGCAGTGAAAATCTGATCGGGGGGAGGCCCCAGTACTTC. Translating it yields CASSENLIGGRPQYF.

This clonotype showed up many times. V and J are TRBV4-1 and TRBJ1-1; perhaps TRBD1 as D (5 bases). The V gene lost 1 base and the J gene lost 1 base, with 13 bases spanning the gap. This CDR3 has 16 residues. CDR1 is MGHRA and CDR2 is YSYEKL in the germline V gene. Written as DNA, the CDR3 is TGCGCCAGCAGCCAAGTTGGGGCCAGGAGGAACACTGAAGCTTTCTTT. Protein sequence: CASSQVGARRNTEAFF.

In this sample, this clonotype turned up many times. The chain has TRBV7-2 and TRBJ1-5; TRBD1 is a possible D gene (5 bases). The CDR3 spans 15 residues. From germline, CDR1 is SGHTA and CDR2 FQGNSA. Trimming cost V 5 bases and J 2 bases, with 13 bases left between them. Here the CDR3 reads CASSAQGGGNQPQHF. Here the CDR3 DNA reads TGTGCCAGCAGCGCGCAGGGTGGGGGCAATCAGCCCCAGCATTTT.

This clonotype has just one count. This could be a read error, since a much larger clone is one nucleotide away. The V call is TRBV3-1, the J call TRBJ2-5; no firm D call. The CDR3 spans 15 residues. The germline V gene encodes CDR1 LGHDT and CDR2 YNNKEL (reference sequence). The CDR3 DNA is TGTGCCAACAGCGATAAGCTTACGGTCTCAGAGACCCAGTACTTC. Its translation: CANSDKLTVSETQYF.

This clonotype was observed at least ten times. The chain combines TRBV12-3 or TRBV12-4 with TRBJ1-1, with D possibly TRBD1 on 6 matching bases. V dropped 6 bases and J dropped 6 bases, with 17 bases sitting between them. The CDR3 contains 14 residues. Here the CDR3 reads CASRGGRGSSEAFF. For the CDR3, the DNA is TGTGCCAGCAGAGGGGGGAGGGGTTCTTCTGAAGCTTTCTTT.

The genes are TRBV12-3 or TRBV12-4 and TRBJ2-5; D perhaps matches TRBD2 (6 bases). The CDR3 spans 15 residues. V was pared by 3 bases and J by 7 bases, with 18 bases between. The CDR3 DNA sequence: TGTGCCAGCAGTTTGTGGGGGGAGAGCCTTCGGACCCAGTACTTC. Its protein is CASSLWGESLRTQYF.

This clonotype was found many times. The gene calls are TRBV6-5 and TRBJ2-7, with D unclear. This CDR3 is 11 amino acids long. Trimming took off 1 base at V and 6 bases at J, with 4 bases between the two ends. Germline V gene data show CDR1 as MNHEY and CDR2 as SVGAGI. The CDR3 DNA reads TGTGCCAGCAGTTACTACGGCGAGCAGTACTTC. This gives the protein CASSYYGEQYF.

A word on this clonotype: This may arise from a read error, as a much more abundant clone is one base away. The V and J genes are TRBV28 and TRBJ2-4; the match to TRBD1 covers 7 bases. In germline, CDR1 is MDHEN, CDR2 SYDVKM. The CDR3 extends over 15 amino acids. The CDR3 DNA sequence: TGTGCCAGCAGTTTCGGCCAGGGGGTAACGTTCATTCAGGACTTC. Translating gives CASSFGQGVTFIQDF.

In this sample, this clonotype turned up many times. The chain recombines TRBV30 with TRBJ1-3; D is ambiguous. The germline V gene has CDR1 GTSNPN and CDR2 SVGIG (reference sequence). V lost 2 bases and J 0 bases, leaving 8 bases between the germline ends. This CDR3 comprises 14 residues. The CDR3 region is CAWSLQSSGNTIYF. In nucleotides, the CDR3 is TGTGCCTGGAGTCTACAGAGCTCTGGAAACACCATATATTTT.

The J gene is TRBJ2-7, the V gene TRBV28; 8 nucleotides align to TRBD2. Losses at the gene ends were 1 base for V and 4 bases for J; bases not matched to a gene: 3. Germline V gene data show CDR1 as MDHEN and CDR2 as SYDVKM. There are 14 residues in the CDR3. For the CDR3, the DNA is TGTGCCAGCAGTTTATTACTAGCGGCTTACGAGCAGTACTTC. Encoded protein: CASSLLLAAYEQYF.

This clonotype showed up many times. This chain uses TRBV10-3 with TRBJ2-7; 11 bases map to TRBD1. The CDR3 runs 17 residues. Germline V lookup: CDR1 ENHRY, CDR2 SYGVKD. Trimming cost V 4 bases and J 4 bases; bases outside gene matches: 12. The chain's CDR3 is CAISGPGQGALPYEQYF. CDR3 coding DNA: TGTGCCATCAGTGGTCCTGGACAGGGGGCTTTACCGTACGAGCAGTACTTC.

This clonotype has at least ten counts. This chain joins TRBV5-1 and TRBJ2-7; the match to TRBD1 covers 9 bases. CDR1 is SGHRS and CDR2 is YFSETQ in the germline V gene. V was pared by 7 bases and J by 2 bases, with 10 bases of the junction left unmatched. The CDR3 runs to 15 residues. This CDR3 is CASGSGTGRPYEQYF. The CDR3 nucleotides are TGCGCCAGCGGATCTGGGACAGGGAGACCCTACGAGCAGTACTTC. The complete variable domain, with remaining parts taken from reference TRBV5-1 and TRBJ2-7, reads KAGVTQTPRYLIKTRGQQVTLSCSPISGHRSVSWYQQTPGQGLQFLFEYFSETQRNKGNFPGRFSGRQFSNSRSEMNVSTLELGDSALYLCASGSGTGRPYEQYFGPGTRLTVT.

The chain couples TRBV25-1 to TRBJ1-2; D remains ambiguous. The CDR3 contains 14 residues. V was pared by 2 bases and J by 10 bases, with 17 bases between. The germline CDR1 and CDR2 sequences are MGHDK and SYGVNS. The CDR3 DNA is TGTGCCAGCAGTGAAAATCCCCCCCAGAGGACCTACACCTTC. This sequence encodes CASSENPPQRTYTF.

This clonotype came up many times. This sequence joins TRBV6-5 and TRBJ1-5; 7 bases fit TRBD1. Trimming took 6 bases from V and 1 from J; bases not matched to a gene: 6. The V gene's germline CDR1 is MNHEY and CDR2 SVGAGI. CDR3 length equals 15 residues. CDR3 sequence: CASRTDRASNQPQHF. The CDR3 DNA reads as TGTGCCAGCAGAACCGACAGGGCAAGCAATCAGCCCCAGCATTTT.

The rearrangement joins TRBV7-2 to TRBJ2-7; no definite D call. The CDR3 length is 15 residues. V was clipped by 5 bases and J by 2 bases, with 16 bases between them. Germline CDR1 is SGHTA and CDR2 is FQGNSA. CDR3 sequence: CASSPGSGSAYEQYF. The CDR3 DNA follows: TGTGCCAGCAGCCCCGGGTCGGGTTCAGCCTACGAGCAGTACTTC.

The J gene is TRBJ2-5, the V gene TRBV27; 11 bases map to TRBD2. J was trimmed by 5 bases and V by 1 base; bases with no gene match: 9. The germline V gene has CDR1 MNHEY and CDR2 SMNVEV (reference sequence). The CDR3 length is 17 residues. The CDR3, as DNA: TGTGCCAGCAGTTTATTGGCTAGCGGGGGGTCGGGTGAGACCCAGTACTTC. Its translation is CASSLLASGGSGETQYF.

This chain uses TRBV12-3 or TRBV12-4 with TRBJ1-1; a weak D match, TRBD1 (6 bases). V lost 8 bases, J lost 2 bases, and 12 bases lay in between. The CDR3 length is 13 residues. CDR3 in amino acids: CASGRQANTEAFF. The CDR3, as DNA: TGTGCCAGCGGACGACAGGCCAACACTGAAGCTTTCTTT.